This entry is about one T cell receptor (beta chain). The data are from a study of blood T cell repertoires in COVID-19. Study-level background: Samples came from the United States, Italy and Spain, spanning acute and convalescent COVID-19. Sources were T cells, B-cell-depleted T cells, or PBMCs; the material itself was cDNA or gDNA.

Produced via immunoSEQ multiplex PCR; TCRdb's table is partial and in-frame only. Among approximately 270,000 clones listed, about nine tenths were seen once. The sequence derives from a woman in her 30s with COVID-19, enrolled during active disease. The sequenced sample was peripheral blood.

The CDR3 loop reads CSVLGGVKYEQYF. The CDR3 DNA is TGCAGCGTTTTAGGGGGCGTGAAGTACGAGCAGTACTTC. The chain uses TRBV29-1 and TRBJ2-7; 7 bases match TRBD1. CDR3 size: 13 residues. From germline, CDR1 is SQVTM and CDR2 ANQGSEA. The ends lost 5 bases at V and 4 bases at J; junction bases unmatched: 8.